This T cell receptor (beta chain) was documented in a study of technical replicates of blood from four donors. From germline, CDR1 is SGHNT and CDR2 YYREEE (reference sequence). The ends were cut back, 0 bases at V and 3 bases at J, with 13 bases in the middle. The CDR3 length is 15 residues. The repertoire was sequenced with immunoSEQ multiplex PCR; TCRdb's copy has only in-frame clones and lacks some. The sample includes 55,000 to 65,000 clones, about 93% of them seen just once. This receptor was taken from a human donor in good health. Some clones in this sample may be carry-over from other donors' samples. Sequencing was performed on PBMCs. V and J are TRBV5-4 and TRBJ2-7; D is perhaps TRBD1 (6 bases). CDR3 nucleotides: TGTGCCAGCAGCTTGGCAGGGGCGAGAGGCTACGAGCAGTACTTC. Translated, it gives CASSLAGARGYEQYF.